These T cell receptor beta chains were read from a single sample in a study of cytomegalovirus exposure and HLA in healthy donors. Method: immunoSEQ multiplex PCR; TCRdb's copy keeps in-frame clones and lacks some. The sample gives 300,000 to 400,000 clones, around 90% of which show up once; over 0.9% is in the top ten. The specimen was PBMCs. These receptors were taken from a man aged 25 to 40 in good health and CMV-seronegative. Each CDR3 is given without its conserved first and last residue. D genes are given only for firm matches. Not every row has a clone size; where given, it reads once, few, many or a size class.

ASSLAAGLQPQH | - | TRBV11-2 | - | TRBJ1-5
ASSLQGRPGNTIY | - | TRBV6-1 | - | TRBJ1-3
ASSYRHGMNTEAF | - | TRBV6-5 | - | TRBJ1-1
ASSPSRQGVGYGYT | TRBD1 | TRBV5-5 | - | TRBJ1-2
ASSKQDRPLYGYT | - | TRBV19 | - | TRBJ1-2
ASSPGGAGGTYEQY | TRBD2 | TRBV7-9 | - | TRBJ2-7
AVQADGLITDTQY | - | TRBV7-8 | - | TRBJ2-3
ALGDDRGNSGANVLT | TRBD1 | TRBV30 | - | TRBJ2-6
ASSLSSGGTNTGELF | - | TRBV4-2 | - | TRBJ2-2
ASRSDATNEKLF | - | TRBV5-6 | - | TRBJ1-4
ASMTGLGETQY | TRBD1 | TRBV10-2 | - | TRBJ2-5
ASSSGTGLQPQH | TRBD1 | TRBV5-6 | few | TRBJ1-5
ASSPQGAGVNEQF | - | TRBV9 | - | TRBJ2-1
ASSRRTGMRGSEQY | TRBD1 | TRBV11-2 | - | TRBJ2-7
ASSRGTSGLYNEQF | TRBD2 | TRBV4-1 | once | TRBJ2-1
ASSSWKLASNEQF | TRBD2 | TRBV5-6 | - | TRBJ2-1
ASSIGTGLKGETQY | TRBD1 | TRBV19 | - | TRBJ2-5
ASSSAGGLGYGYT | TRBD1 | TRBV27 | - | TRBJ1-2
ASRLVYNSPLH | - | TRBV6-5 | - | TRBJ1-6
ASSPGQVTYEQY | TRBD1 | TRBV6-5 | - | TRBJ2-7
ASSIRGGTYEQY | - | TRBV19 | - | TRBJ2-7
AIYGGYYGYT | - | TRBV6-1 | - | TRBJ1-2
ASSLLPNTEAF | - | TRBV5-6 | few | TRBJ1-1
ASSFGQGRPETQY | TRBD1 | TRBV19 | - | TRBJ2-5
ASSGRTGTGETQY | - | TRBV6-1 | - | TRBJ2-5